This is a list of T cell receptor beta chains from one sample in a study of technical replicates of blood from a handful of donors. Profiled with immunoSEQ multiplex PCR; TCRdb holds only in-frame clones, not every one. The top ten clones hold about 4.8% of a sample with 50,000 to 70,000 clones, less than 90% of them seen once. The specimen sequenced was PBMCs. The receptors stem from a human donor in good health. Some clones in this sample may be carry-over from other donors' samples. CDR3s include the opening cysteine and the closing phenylalanine or tryptophan. The D gene is left open where the match is weak. Where a row states a size, it is once, few, many or the class of an expanded clone; other rows omit it.

V	J	D	size	DNA	CDR3
TRBV7-7	TRBJ2-1	.	few	TGTGCCAGCAGCTTAGGGGCAGGGGACAAAAAATCCTACAATGAGCAGTTCTTC	CASSLGAGDKKSYNEQFF
TRBV4-1	TRBJ2-1	.	.	TGCGCCAGCAGTTCCCTTGGGGCCGGTTACAATGAGCAGTTCTTC	CASSSLGAGYNEQFF
TRBV5-6	TRBJ1-2	.	once	TGTGCCAGCAGAGTGGACAGAAACTATGGCTACACCTTC	CASRVDRNYGYTF
TRBV9	TRBJ2-1	TRBD2	.	TGTGCCAGCAGCGTAGATGTCTTAGCGGGAGAACGGAATGAGCAGTTCTTC	CASSVDVLAGERNEQFF
TRBV5-1	TRBJ2-3	TRBD2	.	TGCGCCAGCAGCTGGAATCGAGACGGGAGGGCAGATACGCAGTATTTT	CASSWNRDGRADTQYF
TRBV6-4	TRBJ2-1	TRBD2	few	TGTGCCAGCAGTGACTCCCCTAGCGGGGGGGTAGGGGAGCAGTTCTTC	CASSDSPSGGVGEQFF
TRBV11-3	TRBJ2-1	.	.	TGTGCCAGCAGCTTTGGGAGCTCCTACAATGAGCAGTTCTTC	CASSFGSSYNEQFF
TRBV27	TRBJ2-7	TRBD2	.	TGTGCCAGCAGTCCGTCTAGCGGGAGGGCCTACGAGCAGTACTTC	CASSPSSGRAYEQYF
TRBV7-9	TRBJ2-1	.	.	TGTGCCAGCAGCCTCAGCGGCATAGCCTACAATGAGCAGTTCTTC	CASSLSGIAYNEQFF
TRBV5-4	TRBJ1-2	.	.	TGTGCCAGCAGCCCGCGGACAAGGGGCTCTAACTATGGCTACACCTTC	CASSPRTRGSNYGYTF
TRBV5-1	TRBJ2-2	TRBD2	.	TGCGCCAGCAGCGGTGAGCGGGGGTCGGCCGGGGAGCTGTTTTTT	CASSGERGSAGELFF
TRBV4-2	TRBJ2-5	.	.	TGTGCCAGCAGCCCAAGGGACTTCTCCGGGGAGACCCAGTACTTC	CASSPRDFSGETQYF
TRBV10-3	TRBJ2-7	TRBD1	.	TGTGCCATCAGGACAGGGGGCTACGAGCAGTACTTC	CAIRTGGYEQYF
TRBV5-6	TRBJ2-3	.	.	TGTGCCAGCAGCTTACTGGGAGCGGGTACAGATACGCAGTATTTT	CASSLLGAGTDTQYF
TRBV5-1	TRBJ2-5	.	.	TGCGCCAGCAGCTTCAACTTAGAGACCCAGTACTTC	CASSFNLETQYF
TRBV4-2	TRBJ2-3	TRBD2	.	TGTGCCAGCAGCCAAGATCCCCCGGGGGTTGCGGGGGGTGGAGCGGATACGCAGTATTTT	CASSQDPPGVAGGGADTQYF
TRBV5-1	TRBJ2-7	TRBD1	.	TGCGCCAGCAGCTTGGACAGGGGGGCCGTTGAGCAGTACTTC	CASSLDRGAVEQYF